This T cell receptor beta chain was identified during a study of regulatory T cells in long-lasting Graves disease. Study-wide results and limits: Shared public clonotypes totalled about 2,700 in persistent patients, compared with 966 in new patients.

This clonotype was picked up many times. What it binds is not known. Time point here: newly diagnosed GD, antithyroid drugs for less than 3 months. From PBMCs, RNA was extracted and then used to make the TCR library. TCR beta libraries were built with iRepertoire HTBI primers and Arm-PCR of CDR3 regions. Original data processing: Looking across samples, the authors found 55 to 80 TRBV and some 15 TRBJ segments. TCRdb independently ran MiXCR on the multiplex PCR reads; one entry per CDR3 protein. Here the V and J calls rest on TCRdb's processing, not on the authors' analysis. The sample has 350,000 to 450,000 distinct CDR3 sequences, approximately 16% seen once. The CDR3 length is 14 residues. V gave up 0 bases and J gave up 5 bases; unmatched junction bases: 1. CDR1 is KGHSH, CDR2 LQKENI, per germline. The sample also formed part of further work on T cells in Graves' hyperthyroidism and ophthalmopathy. That paper adds: Absence of ophthalmopathy progression within 18 months defined stable Graves' hyperthyroidism. Patients showing uncontrolled infection, other autoimmune disease, pregnancy or lactation were ineligible.

The rearrangement joins TRBV18 to TRBJ2-1, with 7 bases that match TRBD2. This sequence was found in a woman between 40 and 55 years old with Graves disease. The sample in question was peripheral blood mononuclear cells (PBMCs), obtained at new diagnosis, from a patient treated with antithyroid drugs. In DNA, the CDR3 is TGTGCCAGCTCACCACCGGCGGGGGACAATGAGCAGTTCTTC. It codes for CASSPPAGDNEQFF.